This T cell receptor (beta chain) was identified in a study of CD8+ T cells in alopecia areata. Notes on the study in general: Among the cells sequenced in scalp samples are also the resident alphabeta T cells of normal skin.

RNA, once extracted, was reverse transcribed into cDNA for use as the sequencing template. The data were produced by immunoSEQ multiplex PCR, yet TCRdb's version contains in-frame clones alone and is incomplete. The sample yields 140,000 to 150,000 clones, roughly 46% seen once. This clone has more than one count but fewer than ten. What it recognizes is unknown. From germline, CDR1 is SQVTM and CDR2 ANQGSEA. Deletions cut 5 bases from V and 8 bases from J, with 15 bases between. The CDR3 extends over 13 amino acids. The TCR originated in a human donor with alopecia areata. The starting material was CD4+ T cells sorted from blood, obtained at week 0. The chain is built from TRBV29-1 and TRBJ1-4; D is perhaps TRBD1 (6 bases). The CDR3 region is CSVRTGTTEKLFF. The CDR3 DNA follows: TGCAGCGTTCGAACCGGGACAACCGAAAAACTGTTTTTT.